Listed below are T cell receptor beta chains from one sample, sequenced in a study of CD8 T cells in Susac syndrome. TCRdb independently ran MiXCR on the immunoSEQ multiplex PCR reads; one entry per CDR3 protein. The sample includes roughly 130,000 distinct CDR3 sequences, roughly 96% of them seen just once. Specimen: CD4+ T cells from PBMCs. The receptor source for this set is a human donor in good health. Each CDR3 is given with its conserved first and last residue. The order of the fields is CDR3 length, V gene, D gene, clone size, CDR3 protein. The D gene is left open where the match is weak. Clone size, where shown, is once, few, many, or a class for clones that have expanded.

16	TRBV5-1	-	-	CASSFVPTGRQETQYF
14	TRBV6-5	-	-	CASKRTASTDTQYF
14	TRBV3-1	TRBD2	-	CASSQRTSPGELFF
15	TRBV29-1	-	-	CSVAPGPISYNEQFF
15	TRBV13	TRBD2	-	CASSFGLAGGGEQYF
14	TRBV19	TRBD1	once	CASSHRGQDTEAFF
15	TRBV27	-	-	CASRSPGVRAGELFF
14	TRBV6-6	TRBD2	-	CAKRGSASYNEQFF
12	TRBV29-1	TRBD1	-	CSEMGQAETQYF
15	TRBV3-1	-	-	CASSQDRNAEVGYTF
13	TRBV3-1	-	-	CASSQESRSGYTF
15	TRBV7-2	TRBD2	-	CASSVSGGTGYEQYF
11	TRBV29-1	-	-	CSSPLKDTQYF
14	TRBV30	TRBD1	-	CAWRTGSNTGELFF
15	TRBV19	-	-	CASSTIPGSNQPQHF
16	TRBV18	TRBD1	once	CASSPRQGALDQPQHF
14	TRBV2	TRBD1	-	CASRTQGAGETQYF
13	TRBV12-3/TRBV12-4	-	-	CASTLGRTDTQYF
12	TRBV5-6	-	few	CASSLYSYEQYF
15	TRBV19	TRBD2	-	CASSELAASSYEQYF